Listed here are 9 T cell receptor beta chains from one sample, sequenced in a study of blood T cell repertoires in COVID-19. Here immunoSEQ multiplex PCR was the method, and the copy in TCRdb shows in-frame clones only, minus some. The sample includes about 150,000 clones, approximately 86% of them seen just once. The material sequenced was peripheral blood. These receptors all stem from a woman aged 65 to 85 with acute or convalescent COVID-19.

The V and J genes are TRBV27 and TRBJ2-1; 8 nucleotides match TRBD1. J was trimmed by 9 bases and V by 5 bases; bases with no gene match: 3. Germline V gene data show CDR1 as MNHEY and CDR2 as SMNVEV (reference sequence). The CDR3 is 12 residues long. The CDR3 region is CASSQGAGEQFF. DNA of the CDR3: TGTGCCAGCAGTCAGGGGGCAGGTGAGCAGTTCTTC.

The genes are TRBV20-1 and TRBJ1-1; 7 bases map to TRBD1. Looked up from germline, CDR1 is DFQATT and CDR2 is SNEGSKA (reference sequence). The CDR3 is 13 residues long. After removal of 6 bases from V and 4 bases from J, the junction contained 8 bases not matched to a gene. DNA for the CDR3: TGCAGTGCCAGTCAGGGGGGCATCACTGAAGCTTTCTTT. As protein: CSASQGGITEAFF.

The chain joins TRBV11-3 to TRBJ2-3, with D possibly TRBD1 on 5 matching bases. CDR1 is SGHNT and CDR2 is YENEEA in the germline V gene. There are 14 residues in the CDR3. V shed 5 bases and J shed 0 bases, with 9 bases lying between them. CDR3 loop: CASSKQGSTDTQYF. The CDR3 region has the DNA TGTGCCAGCAGCAAGCAGGGCAGCACAGATACGCAGTATTTT.

The chain employs TRBV6-6 and TRBJ1-4; D uncertain. CDR3 length: 13 amino acids. V lost 8 bases, J lost 5 bases, and 12 bases lay in between. Germline V gene lookup returns CDR1 MNHNY and CDR2 SVGAGI (reference sequence). Written as DNA, the CDR3 is TGTGCCAGCCTTCTGGGCAGCAATGAAAAACTGTTTTTT. Its protein is CASLLGSNEKLFF.

This chain joins TRBV6-1 and TRBJ2-5; 16 bases align to TRBD2. The germline V gene has CDR1 MNHNS and CDR2 SASEGT. Unmatched junction bases numbered 4, after V lost 4 bases and J lost 2 bases. The CDR3 length is 17 residues. For the CDR3, the DNA is TGTGCCAGCAGTGGTGGGACTAGCGGGGGGGGACAAGAGACCCAGTACTTC. This gives the protein CASSGGTSGGGQETQYF.

The table lists this clone with a count of one. The CDR3 coding sequence is TGTGCCAGCAGCTTGTCGGGGGGTGCCTACAATGAGCAGTTCTTC. It codes for CASSLSGGAYNEQFF. The chain has TRBV5-6 and TRBJ2-1; 7 bases map to TRBD2. The V gene's germline CDR1 is SGHDT and CDR2 YYEEEE. This CDR3 comprises 15 residues. The V gene end was trimmed by 1 base and the J gene end by 2 bases; junction bases not matched to a gene: 3.

CDR3 DNA sequence: TGCGCCAGCAGCTTGTTGACAGGGGGAGGCGGGGAGCTGTTTTTT. Translated: CASSLLTGGGGELFF. The chain combines TRBV5-1 with TRBJ2-2, with 9 bases fitting TRBD1. With 1 base clipped from V and 7 bases from J, the junction kept 5 bases outside the gene matches. The CDR3 is 15 amino acids. Germline loops: CDR1 SGHRS, CDR2 YFSETQ. Using reference TRBV5-1 and TRBJ2-2 for the parts outside the CDR3, the full variable domain is KAGVTQTPRYLIKTRGQQVTLSCSPISGHRSVSWYQQTPGQGLQFLFEYFSETQRNKGNFPGRFSGRQFSNSRSEMNVSTLELGDSALYLCASSLLTGGGGELFFGEGSRLTVL.

V usage is TRBV18 and J usage is TRBJ1-2; D gene ambiguous. The V end lost 3 bases, the J end lost 5 bases, and 10 bases lay between the germline ends. The germline CDR1 and CDR2 sequences are KGHSH and LQKENI. CDR3 length equals 13 residues. CDR3 protein: CASSPLARYGYTF. DNA of the CDR3: TGTGCCAGCTCACCGCTGGCGAGGTATGGCTACACCTTC.

The chain is built from TRBV6-2 or TRBV6-3 and TRBJ2-7; 7 bases map to TRBD2. Germline-derived CDR1 and CDR2 are MNHEY and SVGEGT. V lost 0 bases, J lost 0 bases, and 2 bases stayed unmatched. The CDR3 runs to 15 residues. CDR3 in amino acids: CASSYSPSGSYEQYF. DNA of the CDR3: TGTGCCAGCAGTTACTCCCCTAGCGGCTCCTACGAGCAGTACTTC.